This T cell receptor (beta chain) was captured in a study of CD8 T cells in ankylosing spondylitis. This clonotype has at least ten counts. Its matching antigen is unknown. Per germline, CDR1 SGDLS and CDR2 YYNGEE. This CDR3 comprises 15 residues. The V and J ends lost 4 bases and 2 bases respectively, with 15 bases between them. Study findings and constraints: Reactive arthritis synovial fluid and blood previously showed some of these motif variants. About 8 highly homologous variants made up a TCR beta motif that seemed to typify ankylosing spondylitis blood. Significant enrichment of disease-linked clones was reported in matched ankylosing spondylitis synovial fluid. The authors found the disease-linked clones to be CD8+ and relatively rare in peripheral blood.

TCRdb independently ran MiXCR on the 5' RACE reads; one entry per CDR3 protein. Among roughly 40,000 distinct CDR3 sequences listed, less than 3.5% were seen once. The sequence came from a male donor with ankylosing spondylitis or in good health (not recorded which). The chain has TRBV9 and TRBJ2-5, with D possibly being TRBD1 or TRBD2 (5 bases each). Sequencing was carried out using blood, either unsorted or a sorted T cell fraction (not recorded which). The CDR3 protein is CASSQVPGRQETQYF. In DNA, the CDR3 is TGTGCCAGCAGCCAGGTACCGGGACGGCAAGAGACCCAGTACTTC.